The T cell receptor (beta chain) described here comes from a study of blood T cells in healthy people across ages. Findings and limits, study-wide: TCR beta diversity correlated strongly with naive T cell percentage. Greater diversity and more naive CD4+ cells were seen in long-lived donors than in aged donors. There was no known CMV status for donors, so expanded clonotype changes were possibly confounded.

The CDR3 extends over 15 amino acids. J lost 3 bases, V lost 6 bases, and 4 bases had no gene match. Points on this clonotype: Its target is unknown.

With a J-beta primer mix and a sample-barcoded 5' primer, a second PCR ran 7 to 11 cycles. Every sample gave at least 2.5 million paired-end reads containing CDR3. TCRdb re-called the 5' RACE reads through MiXCR, storing one row per CDR3 protein. The repertoire holds some 1.5 million distinct CDR3 sequences, with over 25% as singletons. This chain uses TRBV12-3 or TRBV12-4 with TRBJ2-1, with 11 nucleotides matching TRBD2. This clonotype originated in a woman in her 30s in good health. Material for sequencing was blood. Here the CDR3 reads CASRKTSGGYNEQFF. CDR3 sequence (DNA): TGTGCCAGCAGGAAAACTAGCGGGGGCTACAATGAGCAGTTCTTC.